The rows below give T cell receptor beta chains drawn from one sample of a study of OX40 agonist ivuxolimab in advanced cancers. Method: immunoSEQ multiplex PCR; TCRdb's copy keeps in-frame clones and lacks some. The table includes 60,000 to 80,000 clones, approximately 90% detected once. Sequenced here: CD4+ or CD8+ T cells sorted from blood, sampled in a trial of the OX40 agonist ivuxolimab. These receptors were taken from an adult with an advanced solid tumor such as melanoma, head and neck, liver or kidney cancer. Both conserved end residues are part of each CDR3. A D gene is named only where the DNA matches it firmly. Size is omitted from some rows. Given values are once, few, many or a class for expanded clones.

size	V	J	D	CDR3	DNA
NA	TRBV6-6	TRBJ2-7	NA	CASSFESSVYEQYF	TGTGCCAGCAGTTTTGAAAGTTCCGTCTACGAGCAGTACTTC
NA	TRBV30	TRBJ1-2	NA	CAWRKGGYTF	TGTGCCTGGAGAAAGGGGGGCTACACCTTC
NA	TRBV27	TRBJ1-2	TRBD1	CASTSTGYSYGYTF	TGTGCCAGCACTTCGACAGGGTATTCCTATGGCTACACCTTC
NA	TRBV5-1	TRBJ1-1	NA	CASSNTPGTEAFF	TGCGCCAGCAGCAATACCCCGGGGACTGAAGCTTTCTTT
NA	TRBV6-1	TRBJ2-7	NA	CASSVDSTYEQYF	TGTGCCAGCAGTGTGGACAGCACCTACGAGCAGTACTTC
NA	TRBV4-1	TRBJ2-3	TRBD2	CASSQDGLAGMPDTQYF	TGCGCCAGCAGCCAAGACGGACTAGCGGGGATGCCAGATACGCAGTATTTT
NA	TRBV4-2	TRBJ2-7	NA	CASSRTNYEQYF	TGTGCCAGCAGCCGCACAAACTACGAGCAGTACTTC
NA	TRBV12-5	TRBJ1-6	NA	CASGLENPLHF	TGTGCTAGTGGTCTGGAGAATCCCCTCCACTTT
NA	TRBV5-4	TRBJ1-1	NA	CASSGGSARNTEAFF	TGTGCCAGCAGCGGGGGATCGGCCCGGAACACTGAAGCTTTCTTT
once	TRBV12-5	TRBJ2-3	NA	CASGSIDTQYF	TGTGCTAGTGGTTCTATAGATACGCAGTATTTT
NA	TRBV15	TRBJ1-5	NA	CATSRDPSGFQPQHF	TGTGCCACCAGCAGAGATCCAAGCGGTTTTCAGCCCCAGCATTTT
NA	TRBV7-2	TRBJ2-1	NA	CASSSDNYNEQFF	TGTGCCAGCAGCTCCGACAATTACAATGAGCAGTTCTTC
once	TRBV5-1	TRBJ1-2	NA	CASSASLEDGYTF	TGCGCCAGCAGCGCGTCCTTGGAAGATGGCTACACCTTC
NA	TRBV7-8	TRBJ1-2	NA	CASSLDLGGGYTF	TGTGCCAGCAGCTTAGATTTGGGGGGGGGCTACACCTTC
few	TRBV30	TRBJ1-2	NA	CAWSASDPSPYTF	TGTGCCTGGAGTGCAAGTGACCCCTCTCCGTACACCTTC
NA	TRBV6-1	TRBJ1-4	TRBD1	CASSGRTGTATNEKLFF	TGTGCCAGCAGTGGGCGGACAGGGACGGCAACTAATGAAAAACTGTTTTTT
NA	TRBV5-1	TRBJ2-3	TRBD1	CASSAQGTDTQYF	TGCGCCAGCAGCGCACAGGGGACAGATACGCAGTATTTT
NA	TRBV7-2	TRBJ2-7	NA	CASSFSGRTYEQYF	TGTGCCAGCAGCTTCTCAGGGCGCACCTACGAGCAGTACTTC
NA	TRBV7-9	TRBJ2-3	NA	CASSLGPVRDTQYF	TGTGCCAGCAGCTTGGGCCCTGTACGAGATACGCAGTATTTT
NA	TRBV14	TRBJ1-1	NA	CASSQPPLRAFF	TGTGCCAGCAGCCAACCACCCCTGAGAGCTTTCTTT
NA	TRBV18	TRBJ1-5	NA	CASSPEGRGGNQPQHF	TGTGCCAGCTCACCCGAGGGAAGAGGCGGCAATCAGCCCCAGCATTTT
NA	TRBV30	TRBJ1-3	NA	CAWRLPGGNTIYF	TGTGCCTGGAGGCTGCCAGGCGGAAACACCATATATTTT